The 29 T cell receptor beta chains below come from one sample, sequenced in a study of T cells in localized non-small cell lung cancer. Sequencing was performed with immunoSEQ multiplex PCR; in TCRdb, only in-frame clones are kept and a portion is missing. Seen here are tens of thousands of clones, roughly nine tenths observed once, and the top ten hold about an eighth. Source: peripheral blood, taken before any cancer treatment. These receptors all stem from a male donor older than 55 with stage I lung adenocarcinoma.

The CDR3 nucleotides are TGTGCCAGCAGCCCCAGAGGGAACACTGAAGCTTTCTTT. Translated, it gives CASSPRGNTEAFF. The chain carries TRBV7-2 and TRBJ1-1; D remains unclear. CDR1 SGHTA and CDR2 FQGNSA come from the germline V gene. V was trimmed by 5 bases and J by 1 base, leaving 8 bases between them. The CDR3 covers 13 residues.

V is TRBV2 and J is TRBJ2-5, with D possibly being TRBD1 or TRBD2 (6 bases each). Germline V CDR1 and CDR2: SNHLY, FYNNEI. V lost 6 bases and J 6 bases, leaving 17 bases between the germline ends. The CDR3 runs 14 residues. The chain's CDR3 is CASREGGSVKTQYF. DNA for the CDR3: TGTGCCAGCAGGGAGGGGGGATCGGTGAAGACCCAGTACTTC.

The chain recombines TRBV19 with TRBJ1-1; 7 bases align to TRBD1. The CDR3 sequence is 16 residues long. Looked up from germline, CDR1 is LNHDA and CDR2 is SQIVND (reference sequence). J gave up 1 base and V 1 base, and 6 bases lay outside the gene matches. This chain's CDR3 is CASSIASRGWNTEAFF. For the CDR3, the DNA is TGTGCCAGTAGTATAGCGTCCAGGGGGTGGAACACTGAAGCTTTCTTT.

The chain combines TRBV19 with TRBJ2-5; D gene ambiguous. CDR3 length equals 13 residues. Trimming left V 4 bases short and J 1 base short, with 7 bases between. The germline gives CDR1 LNHDA, CDR2 SQIVND (reference sequence). The CDR3 coding sequence is TGTGCCAGTAGTAGTGGCAGCCAAGAGACCCAGTACTTC. Translating it yields CASSSGSQETQYF.

The J gene is TRBJ1-3, the V gene TRBV7-6; perhaps TRBD1 as D (5 bases). CDR3 length equals 15 residues. Germline V CDR1 and CDR2: SGHVS, FNYEAQ. With 4 bases removed from V and 3 bases from J, the gap between germline ends came to 13 bases. CDR3 residues: CASSSGGFGGNTIYF. Here the CDR3 DNA reads TGTGCCAGCAGCTCCGGGGGGTTTGGTGGAAACACCATATATTTT.

The rearrangement joins TRBV4-1 to TRBJ1-1; D is possibly TRBD1 (5 bases). The V end lost 2 bases, the J end lost 1 base, and 8 bases lay between the germline ends. Germline assignment: CDR1 MGHRA and CDR2 YSYEKL. The CDR3 spans 14 residues. The CDR3 DNA is TGCGCCAGCAGCCAAATGACAGCGAACACTGAAGCTTTCTTT. This codes for CASSQMTANTEAFF.

In nucleotides, the CDR3 is TGTGCCAGCTCCGACAGGGTCTCGGACGAGCAGTACTTC. This sequence encodes CASSDRVSDEQYF. The genes are TRBV18 and TRBJ2-7; 7 bases are a match to TRBD1. Germline V gene lookup returns CDR1 KGHSH and CDR2 LQKENI. There are 13 residues in the CDR3. J was trimmed by 5 bases and V by 6 bases; bases with no gene match: 7.

V and J are TRBV11-2 and TRBJ2-7; D is tentatively TRBD1 or TRBD2 (7 bases each). Germline CDR1 is SGHAT and CDR2 is FQNNGV. The V gene lost 4 bases and the J gene lost 3 bases, with 28 bases spanning the gap. CDR3 size: 19 residues. CDR3 nucleotides: TGTGCCAGCAGCTCAATTCGGACAGGCCTGCGGGAGCCGGGCTACGAGCAGTACTTC. Translation gives CASSSIRTGLREPGYEQYF.

V and J are TRBV27 and TRBJ1-1; D is ambiguous. CDR1 MNHEY and CDR2 SMNVEV come from the germline V gene (reference sequence). The V gene lost 2 bases and the J gene lost 4 bases, with 11 bases spanning the gap. The CDR3 loop spans 14 amino acids. Written as DNA, the CDR3 is TGTGCCAGCAGTTTAAGCGGAGTTCGCACTGAAGCTTTCTTT. Its translation is CASSLSGVRTEAFF.

This sequence joins TRBV7-2 and TRBJ2-1, with 11 bases aligning to TRBD2. V was pared by 4 bases and J by 7 bases, with 6 bases of the junction left unmatched. The germline gives CDR1 SGHTA, CDR2 FQGNSA. The CDR3 runs 15 residues. The CDR3 sequence: CASSSRTSGFNEQFF. The CDR3 nucleotides read TGTGCCAGCAGCTCTCGGACTAGCGGGTTTAATGAGCAGTTCTTC.

The rearrangement joins TRBV7-9 to TRBJ2-5; D is perhaps TRBD2 (5 bases). The CDR3 is 15 amino acids. Germline CDR1 and CDR2: SEHNR and FQNEAQ (reference sequence). V lost 1 base to trimming and J lost 2 bases, with 11 bases between them. The CDR3 nucleotides read TGTGCCAGCAGCTTAGGAGGGTTCGGACAAGAGACCCAGTACTTC. It encodes CASSLGGFGQETQYF.

The count of this clone is one. The chain recombines TRBV5-1 with TRBJ2-3; D unresolved. The CDR3 runs 15 residues. The V and J ends lost 4 bases and 2 bases respectively, with 14 bases between them. CDR1 and CDR2 (germline): SGHRS, YFSETQ. The CDR3 loop is CASSLAPLTTDTQYF. The CDR3 bases are TGCGCCAGCAGCCTCGCCCCTCTAACCACAGATACGCAGTATTTT.

CDR3 nucleotide sequence: TGTGCCAGCAACTCGGAAGGATCTGGGACTGAAGCTTTCTTT. Its protein product is CASNSEGSGTEAFF. The rearrangement joins TRBV6-1 to TRBJ1-1; D is unresolved. The germline CDR1 and CDR2 sequences are MNHNS and SASEGT. Trimming took off 7 bases at V and 5 bases at J, with 17 bases between the two ends. The CDR3 length is 14 residues.

V usage is TRBV7-2 and J usage is TRBJ1-1; D gene unclear. This CDR3 is built from 15 residues. V gave up 1 base and J gave up 1 base, with 10 bases separating them. Germline CDR1 and CDR2: SGHTA and FQGNSA. CDR3 sequence reads: CASSLVSDGNTEAFF. The CDR3 nucleotides read TGTGCCAGCAGCTTAGTTTCGGACGGGAACACTGAAGCTTTCTTT.

This clone was seen more than once but under ten times. The chain links TRBV19 to TRBJ2-3; tentatively, D is TRBD2 (7 bases). Trimming left V 6 bases short and J 3 bases short, with 22 bases between. Germline values: CDR1 LNHDA, CDR2 SQIVND (reference sequence). This CDR3 comprises 17 residues. CDR3: CASRPLLGGGATDTQYF. For the CDR3, the DNA is TGTGCCAGTAGACCACTTTTGGGAGGGGGGGCAACAGATACGCAGTATTTT.

The chain links TRBV4-3 to TRBJ2-2; tentative D call: TRBD1 (6 bases). This CDR3 contains 16 residues. The V end was cut by 0 bases, the J end by 3 bases, with 11 bases between. The germline gives CDR1 LGHNA, CDR2 YSLEER. The CDR3, as DNA: TGCGCCAGCAGCCAAGAGCCAGGGGCCGACACCGGGGAGCTGTTTTTT. It translates to CASSQEPGADTGELFF.

This rearrangement joins TRBV7-2 to TRBJ1-5; 11 bases line up with TRBD1. From germline, CDR1 is SGHTA and CDR2 FQGNSA. The trim removed 1 base at V and 0 bases at J, leaving 8 bases unmatched. This CDR3 spans 19 amino acids. The CDR3, as DNA: TGTGCCAGCAGCTTAGAGGGACAGGGGGGGACTTATAGCAATCAGCCCCAGCATTTT. As protein: CASSLEGQGGTYSNQPQHF.

The rearrangement links TRBV10-3 to TRBJ2-3; no reliable D call. The germline V gene encodes CDR1 ENHRY and CDR2 SYGVKD. V lost 6 bases to trimming and J lost 0 bases, with 10 bases between them. CDR3 length: 14 residues. The CDR3 spells CAIRSSQSTDTQYF. As DNA, the CDR3 is TGTGCCATCAGATCTTCCCAGAGCACAGATACGCAGTATTTT.

The rearrangement uses TRBV6-5 and TRBJ1-6; D is perhaps TRBD1 (6 bases). V dropped 6 bases and J dropped 7 bases, with 13 bases sitting between them. The CDR3 is 14 residues long. Germline-derived CDR1 and CDR2 are MNHEY and SVGAGI. The CDR3 DNA is TGTGCCAGCAGCCCTCAGGGGCAAAATTCACCCCTCCACTTT. Its translation is CASSPQGQNSPLHF.

This clone was recorded a few times. The V gene is TRBV7-2, the J gene TRBJ1-4, with 9 bases aligning to TRBD1. Germline V CDR1 and CDR2: SGHTA, FQGNSA. V dropped 5 bases and J dropped 7; count of bases not matched to a gene: 8. The CDR3 runs to 15 residues. The CDR3 here is CASSTDRGFTEKLFF. In nucleotides, the CDR3 is TGTGCCAGCAGCACCGACAGGGGGTTTACTGAAAAACTGTTTTTT.

The chain recombines TRBV19 with TRBJ2-1; D possibly corresponds to TRBD2 (6 bases). The germline V gene encodes CDR1 LNHDA and CDR2 SQIVND (reference sequence). The CDR3 covers 15 residues. V was cut by 3 bases and J by 2 bases, with 11 bases left in between. The chain's CDR3 is CASSMSSGPYNEQFF. The CDR3 DNA follows: TGTGCCAGTAGTATGAGTAGCGGCCCCTACAATGAGCAGTTCTTC.

In this sample, this clone turned up a few times. The chain combines TRBV5-1 with TRBJ1-4; weak D call: TRBD1 (6 bases). The CDR3 consists of 14 residues. V lost 0 bases, J lost 6 bases, and 9 bases lay in between. Germline values: CDR1 SGHRS, CDR2 YFSETQ. The CDR3, as DNA: TGCGCCAGCAGCTTGGCAGGGGACGATGAAAAACTGTTTTTT. Translation: CASSLAGDDEKLFF.

A single count supports this clone. The rearrangement joins TRBV10-1 to TRBJ2-1, with D perhaps matching TRBD1 or TRBD2 (5 bases each). The CDR3 is 14 residues long. The germline CDR1 and CDR2 sequences are WNHNN and SYGVQD (reference sequence). V lost 0 bases, J lost 7 bases, and 10 bases lay in between. CDR3 in amino acids: CASSESGAGNEQFF. The CDR3 nucleotides are TGCGCCAGCAGTGAGTCCGGGGCAGGGAATGAGCAGTTCTTC.

This chain links TRBV6-4 with TRBJ1-2, with a tentative D call TRBD1 (5 bases). CDR1 is MRHNA and CDR2 is SNTAGT in the germline V gene. The V gene lost 6 bases and the J gene lost 8 bases, with 19 bases spanning the gap. This CDR3 has 14 residues. The chain's CDR3 is CASSLFGGTCGYTF. The CDR3 nucleotides read TGTGCCAGCAGCCTCTTTGGGGGGACGTGCGGCTACACCTTC.

V gene TRBV7-2 combines with J gene TRBJ1-3, with TRBD1 as a possible D gene (6 bases). The germline V and J ends were trimmed by 5 bases and 4 bases, with 18 bases remaining between them. CDR1 is SGHTA, CDR2 FQGNSA, per germline. CDR3 length: 16 residues. CDR3 in amino acids: CASSQRGTAKGNTIYF. In DNA, the CDR3 is TGTGCCAGCAGCCAAAGGGGGACGGCTAAAGGAAACACCATATATTTT.

The chain is built from TRBV7-9 and TRBJ2-1; D is unclear. CDR1 is SEHNR, CDR2 FQNEAQ, per germline (reference sequence). Trimming removed 2 bases from V and 1 base from J, with 6 bases in between. The CDR3 runs 14 residues. CDR3 DNA: TGTGCCAGCAGCTTACAACAGTCCTACAATGAGCAGTTCTTC. Translating gives CASSLQQSYNEQFF.

V usage is TRBV10-2 and J usage is TRBJ1-6; 7 bases are shared with TRBD1. The CDR3 has 13 amino acids. The germline V gene has CDR1 WSHSY and CDR2 SAAADI. J was trimmed by 8 bases and V by 7 bases; bases with no gene match: 5. The CDR3 DNA is TGCGCCAGCAAGGAGGGGGCTTATTCACCCCTCCACTTT. Its translation is CASKEGAYSPLHF.

V is TRBV7-3 and J is TRBJ1-1; the match to TRBD1 covers 9 bases. The CDR3 extends over 17 amino acids. With 4 bases clipped from V and 4 bases from J, the junction kept 13 bases outside the gene matches. The V gene's germline CDR1 is SGHTA and CDR2 FQGTGA. CDR3 sequence (DNA): TGTGCCAGCAGCTGGGTGGGAACCGGGACAGGGACCACTGAAGCTTTCTTT. Residues: CASSWVGTGTGTTEAFF.

The genes are TRBV28 and TRBJ2-1; tentative D call: TRBD2 (6 bases). Per the germline V gene, CDR1 is MDHEN and CDR2 is SYDVKM. V shed 5 bases and J shed 4 bases, with 12 bases lying between them. The CDR3 consists of 14 residues. The CDR3 spells CASSAGTVYNEQFF. The CDR3 DNA reads TGTGCCAGCAGTGCCGGGACTGTATACAATGAGCAGTTCTTC.